This T cell receptor (beta chain) was recorded in a study of T cell changes during pregnancy in multiple sclerosis. CDR1 and CDR2 from the germline V gene are SGHRS and YFSETQ. Trimming took 0 bases from V and 4 from J, leaving 12 bases between them. This CDR3 contains 15 residues. The table came from immunoSEQ multiplex PCR; TCRdb's copy has only in-frame clones and leaves some out. In the table there are about 68,000 clones, 90% of which are singletons. The input for sequencing was peripheral blood, taken in the third trimester of pregnancy. The clonotype comes from a female donor with multiple sclerosis, enrolled in a pregnancy study. The chain links TRBV5-1 to TRBJ2-3; the D gene is possibly TRBD2 (6 bases). CDR3 in amino acids: CASSLEETRADTQYF. In DNA form, the CDR3 reads TGCGCCAGCAGCTTGGAGGAGACTAGAGCAGATACGCAGTATTTT.